The rows below give T cell receptor beta chains drawn from one sample of a study of blood T cell repertoires in COVID-19. TCRdb's table, derived via immunoSEQ multiplex PCR, lists solely in-frame clones and lacks some. There are 270,000 or so clones in the sample; about nine tenths occur only once, and approximately 4% lies in the top ten. The sample was PBMCs or T cells enriched from blood (not recorded which). Every receptor here comes from a woman in her thirties with acute COVID-19. Each CDR3 is given without its conserved first and last residue.

length	V	J	CDR3
11	TRBV5-4	TRBJ2-7	ATHRDRDYEQY
16	TRBV7-8	TRBJ2-7	ASSPQPGTSGGGYEQY
11	TRBV2	TRBJ2-2	ASATRDTGELF
11	TRBV29-1	TRBJ2-7	SVGTPGRYEQY
13	TRBV2	TRBJ1-5	ASSDQGAGSKPQH
12	TRBV19	TRBJ2-7	ASSIRGQLYEQY
12	TRBV19	TRBJ2-7	ASSPQRESYEQY
15	TRBV6-4	TRBJ2-1	ASSESPGLASYNEQF
13	TRBV5-5	TRBJ2-7	ASSWGTGGSYEQY
15	TRBV28	TRBJ2-5	ASNPPPWDRGKETQY
14	TRBV7-2	TRBJ2-1	ASKLGGRAYRNEQF
18	TRBV20-1	TRBJ2-1	SASSPWSNPGSRPHHEQF
12	TRBV28	TRBJ1-1	ASSLWGENTEAF
12	TRBV7-2	TRBJ2-7	ASSPQDRGYEQY
14	TRBV5-1	TRBJ2-2	ASRLAGIPSAGELF
14	TRBV24-1	TRBJ1-4	ATSDFEGGGGEKLF
11	TRBV3-1/TRBV3-2	TRBJ2-7	ASSRGVPYEQY